This T cell receptor (beta chain) emerged from a study of blood T cells in healthy people across ages. In terms of origin and age, donors were healthy Caucasian individuals from Russia aged roughly 6 to 95. The sample, approximately 11 milliliters of peripheral blood, was drawn from each donor. Then a second PCR, running roughly 7 to 11 cycles, was carried out with a sample-barcoded 5' primer and a J-beta primer mix. MiXCR, run by TCRdb on the 5' RACE reads, gives a single entry per CDR3 protein. The profile shows around 870,000 distinct CDR3 sequences, about 28% of them singletons. Study-level points and caveats: Age showed a roughly linear inverse relationship with TCR beta diversity per million T cells. With donor CMV status unknown, expanded clonotype changes were possibly confounded.

CDR1 SGHRS and CDR2 YFSETQ come from the germline V gene. The CDR3 loop spans 18 amino acids. The J segment lost 0 bases and the V segment lost 3 bases, leaving 8 bases of the junction unmatched. Remarks on this clonotype: What it binds is not known. A much larger clone is a single base away; this may be a read error.

The TCR sequence derives from a woman aged 80 or over in good health. The chain has TRBV5-1 and TRBJ2-1; 11 bases are a match to TRBD2. The sequenced sample was blood. CDR3 sequence reads: CASSSDGTSGSSYNEQFF. CDR3 coding DNA: TGCGCCAGCAGCTCGGACGGGACTAGCGGAAGCTCCTACAATGAGCAGTTCTTC.